The T cell receptor beta chain described here comes from a study of T cell responses to AZD1222 COVID-19 vaccine. A word on this clone: The antigen remains unidentified.

Study-wide results and limits: When two AZD1222 doses had been given, Spike-specific TCR breadth and depth rose. Most donors were white British and more were female, and clonal diversity was possibly underestimated. Unmutated variant regions are reportedly targeted by nearly half of spike-specific TCRs. With dominance at 160-218 and 743-854, vaccine-associated CD4 TCRs spanned spike.

From germline, CDR1 is GTSNPN and CDR2 SVGIG (reference sequence). CDR3 size: 15 residues. The trim removed 5 bases at V and 3 bases at J, leaving 10 bases unmatched. Only in-frame clones appear in the TCRdb table, and some are missing; sequencing was by immunoSEQ multiplex PCR. The sample shows about 86,000 clones, roughly 90% of them seen only once. The chain links TRBV30 to TRBJ1-5; 7 nucleotides agree with TRBD1. This specimen consisted of peripheral blood, obtained 28 days after the second AZD1222 dose. The sequence came from an adult who received the AZD1222 COVID-19 vaccine. Here the CDR3 reads CAWAPDRAFNQPQHF. DNA of the CDR3: TGTGCCTGGGCCCCCGACAGGGCTTTCAATCAGCCCCAGCATTTT.